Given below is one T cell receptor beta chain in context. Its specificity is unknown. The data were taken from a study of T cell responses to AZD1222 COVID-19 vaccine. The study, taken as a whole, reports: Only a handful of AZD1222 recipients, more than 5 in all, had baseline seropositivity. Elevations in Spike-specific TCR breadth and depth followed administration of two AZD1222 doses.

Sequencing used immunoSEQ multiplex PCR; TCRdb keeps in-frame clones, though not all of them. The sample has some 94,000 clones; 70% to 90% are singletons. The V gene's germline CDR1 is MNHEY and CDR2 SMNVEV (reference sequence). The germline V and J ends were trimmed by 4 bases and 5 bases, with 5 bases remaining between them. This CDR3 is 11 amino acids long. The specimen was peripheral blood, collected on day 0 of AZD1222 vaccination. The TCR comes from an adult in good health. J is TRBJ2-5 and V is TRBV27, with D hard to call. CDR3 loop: CASSSMETQYF. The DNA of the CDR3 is TGTGCCAGCAGTTCGATGGAGACCCAGTACTTC.